The rows below give T cell receptor beta chains drawn from one sample of a study of response to subunit inactivated influenza vaccine. TCRdb called the RT-PCR reads again in MiXCR, with one record for every CDR3 protein. The data show some 800,000 distinct CDR3 sequences, less than 25% seen once. The sample here was PBMCs from blood, taken more than 4 days after vaccination. These receptors all come from a man between 50 and 59 years old who received an inactivated influenza vaccine. The CDR3 runs from the conserved cysteine through the conserved F or W. A D gene is named only where the DNA matches it firmly. Rows may omit the clone size; those that give it use once, few, many or a size class.

d_gene	v_gene	abundance	j_gene	CDR3aa	CDR3nt
-	TRBV11-2	-	TRBJ2-1	CASSLVRSGIYNEQFF	TGTGCCAGCAGCTTAGTCCGTAGCGGAATCTACAATGAGCAGTTCTTC
-	TRBV11-2	-	TRBJ2-1	CASSLALKGLFF	TGTGCCAGCAGCTTAGCTCTCAAGGGATTGTTCTTC
TRBD1	TRBV20-1	few	TRBJ2-7	CSARDGGIRTGVSEQYF	TGCAGTGCTAGAGATGGGGGGATCAGGACAGGGGTTAGCGAGCAGTACTTC
-	TRBV20-1	-	TRBJ1-2	CSASYRNYGYTF	TGCAGTGCTAGCTACCGAAACTATGGCTACACCTTC
-	TRBV3-1	-	TRBJ1-4	CASSQDTLREKLFF	TGTGCCAGCAGCCAGGATACCCTTAGGGAAAAACTGTTTTTT
-	TRBV7-9	few	TRBJ2-2	CASSPPLGNGELFF	TGTGCCAGCAGCCCCCCTCTCGGGAACGGGGAGCTGTTTTTT
TRBD1	TRBV7-2	-	TRBJ2-5	CASSFGQSSGRGETQYF	TGTGCCAGCAGCTTCGGTCAGTCGTCAGGCAGGGGGGAGACCCAGTACTTC
TRBD1	TRBV20-1	-	TRBJ2-7	CSAPTDGQGAYEQYF	TGCAGTGCCCCGACCGACGGACAGGGTGCCTACGAGCAGTACTTC
TRBD1	TRBV12-3/TRBV12-4	-	TRBJ1-6	CASSSGTGTPLHF	TGTGCCAGCAGTTCCGGGACAGGGACACCCCTCCACTTT
-	TRBV5-4	many	TRBJ2-7	CASSLEWGEQYF	TGTGCCAGCAGCTTGGAGTGGGGCGAGCAGTACTTC
TRBD2	TRBV20-1	few	TRBJ2-7	CSARDLLAGTSLYEQYF	TGCAGTGCTAGAGATTTATTGGCAGGGACTAGTCTCTACGAGCAGTACTTC
-	TRBV7-8	-	TRBJ2-7	CASSSRTSRPYEQYF	TGTGCCAGCAGCTCCCGTACTAGCCGGCCCTACGAGCAGTACTTC
-	TRBV6-2/TRBV6-3	-	TRBJ2-3	CASSYLGGSTDTQYF	TGTGCCAGCAGTTACTTAGGGGGGAGCACAGATACGCAGTATTTT
TRBD1	TRBV10-3	-	TRBJ1-3	CAISTTGDGNTIYF	TGTGCCATCAGTACCACAGGGGACGGAAACACCATATATTTT
-	TRBV23-1	-	TRBJ1-6	CASNQPTGFLFYSPLHF	TGCGCCAGCAACCAACCGACAGGTTTTCTCTTCTATTCACCCCTCCACTTT
TRBD2	TRBV9	many	TRBJ2-3	CASSVGGSADTQYF	TGTGCCAGCAGCGTAGGCGGGAGCGCAGATACGCAGTATTTT
TRBD2	TRBV2	-	TRBJ2-1	CATTTTVRLAGRDNEQFF	TGTGCCACCACGACTACAGTGAGACTAGCGGGAAGAGACAATGAGCAGTTCTTC
TRBD1	TRBV20-1	-	TRBJ2-1	CSARDTDRGPYNEQFF	TGCAGTGCTAGAGACACCGACAGGGGGCCTTACAATGAGCAGTTCTTC
TRBD1	TRBV20-1	-	TRBJ2-3	CSASPTGTGGTDTQYF	TGCAGTGCTAGCCCGACGGGGACAGGGGGCACAGATACGCAGTATTTT
-	TRBV7-9	few	TRBJ2-5	CASSPEKTQYF	TGTGCCAGCAGCCCCGAAAAGACCCAGTACTTC
-	TRBV12-3/TRBV12-4	few	TRBJ2-1	CASSLARSRLGFSSYNEQFF	TGTGCCAGCAGTTTAGCGCGTAGTCGATTAGGGTTTAGCTCCTACAATGAGCAGTTCTTC
-	TRBV10-3	few	TRBJ2-6	CAISDRAGANVLTF	TGTGCCATCAGTGACAGGGCTGGGGCCAACGTCCTGACTTTC
TRBD1	TRBV18	-	TRBJ2-7	CASSKDRGGRNEQYF	TGTGCCAGCTCTAAGGACAGGGGAGGAAGGAACGAGCAGTACTTC
-	TRBV6-5	-	TRBJ1-6	CASSWTENSPLHF	TGTGCCAGCAGTTGGACGGAAAATTCACCCCTCCACTTT
TRBD2	TRBV7-3	few	TRBJ2-3	CASSLRGLAGGTDTQYF	TGTGCCAGCAGCTTAAGGGGGCTAGCGGGAGGAACAGATACGCAGTATTTT
-	TRBV7-2	few	TRBJ2-3	CASSSGHVGPDTQYF	TGTGCCAGCAGCTCCGGACACGTTGGCCCAGATACGCAGTATTTT
-	TRBV6-1	few	TRBJ2-1	CASSTSGDPYNEQFF	TGTGCCAGCAGCACCAGCGGAGACCCCTACAATGAGCAGTTCTTC
TRBD1	TRBV5-1	few	TRBJ1-5	CASSPQGGLNQPQHF	TGCGCCAGCAGCCCCCAGGGGGGTTTAAATCAGCCCCAGCATTTT
-	TRBV12-3/TRBV12-4	-	TRBJ2-6	CASSNPRGRPGANVLTF	TGTGCCAGCAGTAACCCAAGGGGTAGACCTGGGGCCAACGTCCTGACTTTC
TRBD1	TRBV4-3	few	TRBJ2-3	CASGSGQGVTDTQYF	TGCGCCAGCGGATCGGGACAGGGAGTCACAGATACGCAGTATTTT
-	TRBV4-3	-	TRBJ2-5	CASSQGPGSETQYF	TGCGCCAGCAGCCAAGGGCCAGGGAGTGAGACCCAGTACTTC
TRBD2	TRBV6-2/TRBV6-3	-	TRBJ2-7	CASSFQRGDYEQYF	TGTGCCAGCAGTTTCCAGCGGGGGGACTACGAGCAGTACTTC
TRBD2	TRBV10-2	-	TRBJ2-7	CASSEASGREYEQYF	TGCGCCAGCAGTGAGGCTAGCGGGAGGGAATACGAGCAGTACTTC
-	TRBV20-1	-	TRBJ2-3	CSVLPTVLITDTQYF	TGCAGTGTACTACCTACCGTTTTGATCACAGATACGCAGTATTTT
-	TRBV18	many	TRBJ2-1	CASSPRREAYNEQFF	TGTGCCAGCTCACCACGCAGGGAGGCCTACAATGAGCAGTTCTTC
-	TRBV29-1	-	TRBJ2-3	CSVGLFTDTQYF	TGCAGCGTTGGTTTATTCACAGATACGCAGTATTTT
-	TRBV5-1	few	TRBJ2-5	CASSLVQGGKTQYF	TGCGCCAGCAGCTTGGTACAGGGAGGAAAGACCCAGTACTTC
-	TRBV6-1	few	TRBJ2-1	CASSGRPGSYNEQFF	TGTGCCAGCAGTGGTAGACCCGGCTCCTACAATGAGCAGTTCTTC
TRBD1	TRBV4-3	-	TRBJ1-1	CASSQVGQGSAFF	TGCGCCAGCAGCCAAGTCGGACAGGGATCGGCTTTCTTT
TRBD1	TRBV20-1	-	TRBJ1-1	CSARQGAVNTEAFF	TGCAGTGCTAGGCAGGGGGCGGTGAACACTGAAGCTTTCTTT
-	TRBV12-3/TRBV12-4	few	TRBJ1-2	CASSPRRGGHYGYTF	TGTGCCAGCAGTCCCCGGCGGGGAGGCCACTATGGCTACACCTTC
-	TRBV5-1	-	TRBJ2-5	CASSLTRAETQYF	TGCGCCAGCAGCTTGACTAGAGCGGAGACCCAGTACTTC
TRBD2	TRBV2	many	TRBJ2-3	CASSEGLAASTDTQYF	TGTGCCAGCAGTGAAGGGCTAGCGGCTAGCACAGATACGCAGTATTTT
-	TRBV11-2	few	TRBJ1-5	CASSFSEGQPQHF	TGTGCCAGCAGCTTCTCGGAGGGTCAGCCCCAGCATTTT
-	TRBV6-5	-	TRBJ2-5	CASNSGNQETQYF	TGTGCCAGCAATTCAGGAAACCAAGAGACCCAGTACTTC
-	TRBV20-1	-	TRBJ1-5	CSARVDAYNQPQHF	TGCAGTGCTAGAGTCGACGCCTACAATCAGCCCCAGCATTTT
-	TRBV7-2	many	TRBJ2-5	CASSSGGLQETQYF	TGTGCCAGCAGTTCTGGGGGACTCCAAGAGACCCAGTACTTC
-	TRBV28	-	TRBJ2-5	CASSLPTGPPPATVGETQYF	TGTGCCAGCAGTTTACCAACCGGACCCCCGCCAGCCACTGTTGGAGAGACCCAGTACTTC
-	TRBV9	few	TRBJ2-1	CASSASEASYNEQFF	TGTGCCAGCAGCGCCTCAGAGGCCTCCTACAATGAGCAGTTCTTC
TRBD2	TRBV5-6	many	TRBJ2-3	CASSSLAGAEDTQYF	TGTGCCAGCAGCTCACTAGCGGGAGCGGAGGATACGCAGTATTTT